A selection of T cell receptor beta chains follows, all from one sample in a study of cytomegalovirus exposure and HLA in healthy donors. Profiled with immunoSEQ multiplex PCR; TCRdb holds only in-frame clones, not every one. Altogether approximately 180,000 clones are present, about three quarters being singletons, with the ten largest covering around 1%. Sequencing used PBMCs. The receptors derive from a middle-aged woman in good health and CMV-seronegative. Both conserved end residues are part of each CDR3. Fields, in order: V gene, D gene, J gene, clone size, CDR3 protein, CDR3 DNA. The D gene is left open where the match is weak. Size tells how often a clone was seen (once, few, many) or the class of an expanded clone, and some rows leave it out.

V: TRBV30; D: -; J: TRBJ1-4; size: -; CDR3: CAWSSGLGWGELFF; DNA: TGTGCCTGGAGTTCTGGACTTGGGTGGGGGGAACTGTTTTTT
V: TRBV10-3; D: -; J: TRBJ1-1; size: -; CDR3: CAIRDSLNTEAFF; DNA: TGTGCCATCAGGGACAGTCTAAACACTGAAGCTTTCTTT
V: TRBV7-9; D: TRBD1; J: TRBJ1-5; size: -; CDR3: CSSSRGQGETQPQHF; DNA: TGTTCCAGCAGCCGAGGACAGGGAGAGACTCAGCCCCAGCATTTT
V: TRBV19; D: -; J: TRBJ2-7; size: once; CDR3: CASSISGPSYEQYF; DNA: TGTGCCAGTAGTATAAGCGGGCCCTCCTACGAGCAGTACTTC
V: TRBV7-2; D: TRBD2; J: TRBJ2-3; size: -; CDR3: CASSRGLAGVTDTQYF; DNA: TGTGCCAGCAGCCGCGGACTAGCGGGAGTCACAGATACGCAGTATTTT
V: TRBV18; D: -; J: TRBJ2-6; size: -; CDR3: CASSGGGAPSGANVLTF; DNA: TGTGCCAGCTCGGGGGGGGGCGCTCCCTCTGGGGCCAACGTCCTGACTTTC
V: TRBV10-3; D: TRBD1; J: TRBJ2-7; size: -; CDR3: CATRAGQGAAYEQYF; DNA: TGTGCCACGAGGGCCGGACAGGGGGCGGCCTACGAGCAGTACTTC
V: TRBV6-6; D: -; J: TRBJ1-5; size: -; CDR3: CASSYSGTAQHF; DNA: TGTGCCAGCAGTTACTCGGGTACAGCCCAGCATTTT
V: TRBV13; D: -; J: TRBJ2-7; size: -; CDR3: CASSHPSGEQYF; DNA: TGTGCCAGCAGCCACCCCAGTGGCGAGCAGTACTTC
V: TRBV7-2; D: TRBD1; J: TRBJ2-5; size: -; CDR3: CASSSGTGPGQETQYF; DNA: TGTGCCAGCAGCTCCGGGACAGGGCCGGGGCAAGAGACCCAGTACTTC
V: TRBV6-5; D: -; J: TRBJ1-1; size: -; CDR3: CASSRAGKTEAFF; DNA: TGTGCCAGCAGCCGTGCAGGGAAGACTGAAGCTTTCTTT
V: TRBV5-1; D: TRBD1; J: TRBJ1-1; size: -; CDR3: CASRAETGLNTEAFF; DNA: TGCGCCAGCAGGGCGGAGACAGGGCTGAACACTGAAGCTTTCTTT
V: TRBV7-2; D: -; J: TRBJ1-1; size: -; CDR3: CASSLAGQQVSFF; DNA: TGTGCCAGCAGCTTAGCCGGACAGCAGGTATCTTTCTTT
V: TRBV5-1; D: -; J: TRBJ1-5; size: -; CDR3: CASSLGQLNQPQHF; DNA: TGCGCCAGCAGCTTGGGACAGCTCAATCAGCCCCAGCATTTT
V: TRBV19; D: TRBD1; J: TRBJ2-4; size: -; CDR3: CASSPGVGQGGRNIQYF; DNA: TGTGCCAGTAGCCCCGGCGTGGGACAGGGTGGTAGAAACATTCAGTACTTC
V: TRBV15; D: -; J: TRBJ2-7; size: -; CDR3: CATSTPAIPKQYF; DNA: TGTGCCACCAGCACCCCTGCGATACCTAAGCAGTACTTC
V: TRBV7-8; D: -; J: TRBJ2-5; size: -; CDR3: CASSLVYSPQETQYF; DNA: TGTGCCAGCAGCTTAGTATACAGTCCACAAGAGACCCAGTACTTC
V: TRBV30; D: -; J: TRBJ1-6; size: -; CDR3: CAWSVVGSTLHF; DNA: TGTGCCTGGAGTGTAGTAGGGAGCACCCTCCACTTT
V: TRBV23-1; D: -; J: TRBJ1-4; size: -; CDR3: CASRYAGGAREKLFF; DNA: TGCGCCAGCAGATATGCGGGGGGGGCTCGGGAAAAACTGTTTTTT
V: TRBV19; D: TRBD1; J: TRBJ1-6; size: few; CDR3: CASIDRGNSPLHF; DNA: TGTGCCAGTATCGACAGGGGTAATTCACCCCTCCACTTT
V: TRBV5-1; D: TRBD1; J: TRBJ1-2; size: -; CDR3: CASSNQRTGAGDGYTF; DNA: TGCGCCAGCAGCAACCAACGGACAGGGGCGGGGGATGGCTACACCTTC
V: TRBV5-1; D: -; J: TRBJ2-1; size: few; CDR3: CASSPFFVGGSLGYEQFF; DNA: TGCGCCAGCAGCCCATTTTTTGTCGGGGGATCACTGGGTTATGAGCAGTTCTTC
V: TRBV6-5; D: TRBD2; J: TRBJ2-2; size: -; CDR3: CASSYQREFYTGELFF; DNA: TGTGCCAGCAGTTACCAGCGGGAGTTCTACACCGGGGAGCTGTTTTTT
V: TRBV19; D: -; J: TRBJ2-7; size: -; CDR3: CASSLQGFSMNEQYF; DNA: TGTGCCAGTAGTCTCCAGGGTTTTTCTATGAACGAGCAGTACTTC
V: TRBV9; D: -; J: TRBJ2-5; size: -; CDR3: CASSVRGEGTQYF; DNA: TGTGCCAGCAGCGTCAGGGGAGAGGGGACCCAGTACTTC
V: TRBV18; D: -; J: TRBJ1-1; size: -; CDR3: CASSHLIGEDTEAFF; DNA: TGTGCCAGCTCACACTTGATAGGGGAGGACACTGAAGCTTTCTTT
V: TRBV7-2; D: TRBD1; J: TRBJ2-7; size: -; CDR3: CASSNRGASEQYF; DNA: TGTGCCAGCAGCAACAGGGGCGCAAGCGAGCAGTACTTC
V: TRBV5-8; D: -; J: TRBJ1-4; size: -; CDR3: CASSLFGSEKLFF; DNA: TGTGCCAGCAGCTTGTTCGGTTCTGAAAAACTGTTTTTT
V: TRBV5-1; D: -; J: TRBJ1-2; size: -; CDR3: CASSLEQVNGYTF; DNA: TGCGCCAGCAGCTTGGAACAGGTTAATGGCTACACCTTC
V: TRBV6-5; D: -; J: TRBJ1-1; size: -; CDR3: CASGGGNTEAFF; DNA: TGTGCCTCGGGGGGAGGGAACACTGAAGCTTTCTTT
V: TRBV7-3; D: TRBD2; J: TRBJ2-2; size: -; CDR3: CASSSGLAGGTGELFF; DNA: TGTGCCAGCAGCTCGGGACTAGCGGGAGGCACCGGGGAGCTGTTTTTT
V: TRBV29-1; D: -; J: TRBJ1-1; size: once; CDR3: CSVDLNRSFF; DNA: TGCAGCGTTGATCTCAACAGGTCGTTCTTT
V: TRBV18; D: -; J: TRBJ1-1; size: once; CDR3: CASSPQTGREAFF; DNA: TGTGCCAGCTCACCACAGACAGGACGTGAAGCTTTCTTT
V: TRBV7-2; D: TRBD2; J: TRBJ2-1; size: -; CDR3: CASSSRLAGDRSEQFF; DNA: TGTGCCAGCAGCTCACGACTAGCGGGAGACAGGAGTGAGCAGTTCTTC
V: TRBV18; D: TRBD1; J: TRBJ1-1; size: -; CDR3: CASSPDRVEAFF; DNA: TGTGCCAGCTCACCAGACAGGGTGGAAGCTTTCTTT
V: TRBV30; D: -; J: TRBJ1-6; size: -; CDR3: CAWKRTADSPLHF; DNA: TGTGCCTGGAAGCGGACAGCGGATTCACCCCTCCACTTT
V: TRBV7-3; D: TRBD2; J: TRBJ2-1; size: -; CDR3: CASSKPGTSVNEQFF; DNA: TGTGCCAGCAGCAAACCCGGGACTAGCGTAAATGAGCAGTTCTTC
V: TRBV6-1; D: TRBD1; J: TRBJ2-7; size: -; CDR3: CASSEGQGAFYEQYF; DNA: TGTGCCAGCAGTGAAGGACAGGGGGCATTCTACGAGCAGTACTTC
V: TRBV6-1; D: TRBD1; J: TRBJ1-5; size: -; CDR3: CASFERQGREQPQHF; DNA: TGTGCCAGCTTCGAGAGACAGGGTCGAGAGCAGCCCCAGCATTTT
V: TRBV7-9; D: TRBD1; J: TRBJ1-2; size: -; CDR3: CASSLQTGYGGYTF; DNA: TGTGCCAGCAGCTTACAGACAGGGTATGGTGGCTACACCTTC
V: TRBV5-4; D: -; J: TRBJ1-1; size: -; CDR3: CASSLARTANTEAFF; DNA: TGTGCCAGCAGCTTGGCCCGGACAGCGAACACTGAAGCTTTCTTT
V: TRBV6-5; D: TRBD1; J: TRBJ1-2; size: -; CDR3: CASTKNSGGSGYTF; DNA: TGTGCCAGCACAAAGAATTCAGGGGGTTCTGGCTACACCTTC
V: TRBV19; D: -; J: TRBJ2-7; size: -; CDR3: CASSARDTYEQYF; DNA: TGTGCCAGTAGTGCACGGGACACTTACGAGCAGTACTTC
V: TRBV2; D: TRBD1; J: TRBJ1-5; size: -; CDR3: CASNEQGVVAQPQHF; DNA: TGTGCCAGCAACGAGCAGGGGGTTGTTGCTCAGCCCCAGCATTTT
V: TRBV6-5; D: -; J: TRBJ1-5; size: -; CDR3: CASSYSYRANQPQHF; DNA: TGTGCCAGCAGTTACTCCTACAGGGCCAATCAGCCCCAGCATTTT
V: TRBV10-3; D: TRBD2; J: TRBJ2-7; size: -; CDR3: CAISDPGLAESSYEQYF; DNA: TGTGCCATCAGTGACCCCGGACTAGCGGAAAGCTCCTACGAGCAGTACTTC
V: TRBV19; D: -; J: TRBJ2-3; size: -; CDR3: CASSTPHSADTQYF; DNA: TGTGCCAGTAGTACCCCCCATAGTGCCGATACGCAGTATTTT